The clone carrying this T cell receptor (beta chain) was detected only a few times. V dropped 0 bases and J dropped 1; count of bases not matched to a gene: 4. Germline CDR1 reads SGHNT; CDR2 reads YYREEE (reference sequence). This CDR3 spans 15 amino acids. This entry is derived from a study of blood T cell repertoires in COVID-19. Study in general: Sites in the United States, Italy and Spain provided acute and convalescent COVID-19 samples.

The participants were between roughly 18 and 89 years old and came from 24 US areas. Original handling: Amplified reference gene primers provided the basis for estimating nucleated cell counts. The data were produced by immunoSEQ multiplex PCR, yet TCRdb's version contains in-frame clones alone and is incomplete. V, J and clone size are those of that table, while D and trimming were read from the DNA. The data contain roughly 380,000 clones, about 90% of them singletons. This clonotype originated in a woman aged 25-40 years who had recovered from COVID-19. Sequences were obtained from PBMCs or T cells enriched from blood (not recorded which). The chain uses TRBV5-4 and TRBJ2-7; the match to TRBD1 covers 7 bases. The CDR3 protein is CASSLGTGVSYEQYF. CDR3 bases: TGTGCCAGCAGCTTGGGTACAGGGGTTTCCTACGAGCAGTACTTC.